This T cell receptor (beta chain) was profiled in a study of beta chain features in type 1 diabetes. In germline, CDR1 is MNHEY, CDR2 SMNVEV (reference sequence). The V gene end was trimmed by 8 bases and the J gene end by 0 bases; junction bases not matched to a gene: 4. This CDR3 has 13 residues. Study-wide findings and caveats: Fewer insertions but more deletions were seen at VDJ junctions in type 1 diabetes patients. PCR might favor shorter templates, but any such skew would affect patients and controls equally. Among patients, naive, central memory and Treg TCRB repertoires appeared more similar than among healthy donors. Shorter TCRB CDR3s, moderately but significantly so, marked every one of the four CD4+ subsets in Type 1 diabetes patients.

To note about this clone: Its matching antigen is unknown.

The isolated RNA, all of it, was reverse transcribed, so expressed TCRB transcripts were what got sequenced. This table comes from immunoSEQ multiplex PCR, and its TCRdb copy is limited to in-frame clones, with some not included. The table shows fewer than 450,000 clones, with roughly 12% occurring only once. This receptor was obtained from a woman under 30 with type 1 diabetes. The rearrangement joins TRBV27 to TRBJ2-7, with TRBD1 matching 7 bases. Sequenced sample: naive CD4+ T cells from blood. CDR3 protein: CASGQDSSYEQYF. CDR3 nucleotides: TGTGCCAGCGGACAGGATTCCTCCTACGAGCAGTACTTC.